The rows below give T cell receptor beta chains drawn from one sample of a study of shared clonotypes between healthy human individuals. Method: immunoSEQ multiplex PCR; TCRdb's copy keeps in-frame clones and lacks some. The sample yields 2 million to 3 million clones, 93% seen once. Input material: naive CD4+ T cells from PBMCs. These receptors all stem from a man between 18 and 35 years old in good health. Some clones in this sample may be carry-over from other donors' samples. Both conserved end residues are part of each CDR3. A D gene is named only where the DNA matches it firmly. Not all rows give a size; the values are once, few, many and, for expanded clones, a class.

d_gene: NA
j_gene: TRBJ2-5
v_gene: TRBV28
abundance: NA
CDR3aa: CASSLTATLQGSPETQYF
CDR3nt: TGTGCCAGCAGTTTAACAGCGACCCTACAGGGTAGTCCAGAGACCCAGTACTTC

d_gene: NA
j_gene: TRBJ2-1
v_gene: TRBV5-1
abundance: once
CDR3aa: CASSIAPQPSYNEQFF
CDR3nt: TGCGCCAGCAGCATCGCCCCCCAGCCTTCCTACAATGAGCAGTTCTTC

d_gene: NA
j_gene: TRBJ2-1
v_gene: TRBV5-4
abundance: NA
CDR3aa: CASSWRPSGPSSNEQFF
CDR3nt: TGTGCCAGCAGCTGGCGACCAAGTGGCCCTAGCAGCAATGAGCAGTTCTTC

d_gene: NA
j_gene: TRBJ2-1
v_gene: TRBV27
abundance: NA
CDR3aa: CASSLYPPLGGAYNEQFF
CDR3nt: TGTGCCAGCAGTTTATATCCCCCTTTGGGCGGGGCCTACAATGAGCAGTTCTTC

d_gene: NA
j_gene: TRBJ1-1
v_gene: TRBV10-3
abundance: few
CDR3aa: CAISLGENTEAFF
CDR3nt: TGTGCCATCAGTCTAGGGGAGAACACTGAAGCTTTCTTT

d_gene: TRBD1
j_gene: TRBJ2-7
v_gene: TRBV19
abundance: NA
CDR3aa: CASSAAGTGGFYEQYF
CDR3nt: TGTGCCAGTAGCGCGGCGGGGACAGGGGGATTCTACGAGCAGTACTTC

d_gene: NA
j_gene: TRBJ2-7
v_gene: TRBV5-1
abundance: NA
CDR3aa: CASSFGSAYEQYF
CDR3nt: TGCGCCAGCAGCTTTGGCTCAGCCTACGAGCAGTACTTC

d_gene: NA
j_gene: TRBJ1-1
v_gene: TRBV9
abundance: NA
CDR3aa: CASSVGGMNTEAFF
CDR3nt: TGTGCCAGCAGCGTAGGCGGCATGAACACTGAAGCTTTCTTT

d_gene: TRBD1
j_gene: TRBJ1-3
v_gene: TRBV5-1
abundance: NA
CDR3aa: CASSDPRDSGNTIYF
CDR3nt: TGCGCCAGCAGCGACCCGCGGGACAGCGGAAACACCATATATTTT

d_gene: TRBD1
j_gene: TRBJ1-2
v_gene: TRBV28
abundance: NA
CDR3aa: CASSLSHLGQGFGYTF
CDR3nt: TGTGCCAGCAGTTTATCACATCTAGGACAGGGGTTCGGCTACACCTTC

d_gene: NA
j_gene: TRBJ1-1
v_gene: TRBV5-4
abundance: NA
CDR3aa: CASSRGPENTEAFF
CDR3nt: TGTGCCAGCAGCCGGGGACCGGAGAACACTGAAGCTTTCTTT

d_gene: NA
j_gene: TRBJ1-2
v_gene: TRBV28
abundance: NA
CDR3aa: CASTSRGRPNYGYTF
CDR3nt: TGTGCCAGCACCTCTCGTGGCAGGCCAAACTATGGCTACACCTTC

d_gene: NA
j_gene: TRBJ2-5
v_gene: TRBV28
abundance: NA
CDR3aa: CASRGATDRYQETQYF
CDR3nt: TGTGCCAGCAGGGGAGCGACAGATCGGTACCAAGAGACCCAGTACTTC

d_gene: NA
j_gene: TRBJ2-2
v_gene: TRBV7-8
abundance: NA
CDR3aa: CASSFSAAGELFF
CDR3nt: TGTGCCAGCAGCTTTAGCGCCGCCGGGGAGCTGTTTTTT

d_gene: NA
j_gene: TRBJ2-1
v_gene: TRBV7-2
abundance: NA
CDR3aa: CASSSGLSPAYNEQFF
CDR3nt: TGTGCCAGCAGCTCGGGACTTTCCCCGGCCTACAATGAGCAGTTCTTC

d_gene: TRBD1
j_gene: TRBJ1-2
v_gene: TRBV28
abundance: few
CDR3aa: CASRDRGYGYTF
CDR3nt: TGTGCCAGCAGGGACAGGGGCTATGGCTACACCTTC

d_gene: NA
j_gene: TRBJ1-1
v_gene: TRBV6-6
abundance: NA
CDR3aa: CASSYSGPGTEAFF
CDR3nt: TGTGCCAGCAGTTACTCGGGGCCGGGGACTGAAGCTTTCTTT

d_gene: NA
j_gene: TRBJ2-1
v_gene: TRBV5-1
abundance: NA
CDR3aa: CASSLVISYNEQFF
CDR3nt: TGCGCCAGCAGCTTGGTAATCTCCTACAATGAGCAGTTCTTC

d_gene: NA
j_gene: TRBJ1-3
v_gene: TRBV5-1
abundance: NA
CDR3aa: CASSLLQGLSGNTIYF
CDR3nt: TGCGCCAGCAGCCTTTTGCAGGGGTTATCGGGAAACACCATATATTTT

d_gene: NA
j_gene: TRBJ2-3
v_gene: TRBV5-4
abundance: NA
CDR3aa: CASSSTSTDTQYF
CDR3nt: TGTGCCAGCAGCTCCACTAGCACAGATACGCAGTATTTT

d_gene: TRBD2
j_gene: TRBJ2-5
v_gene: TRBV9
abundance: NA
CDR3aa: CASSARAGPGLAGVTQYF
CDR3nt: TGTGCCAGCAGCGCCAGGGCGGGACCGGGACTAGCGGGGGTGACCCAGTACTTC

d_gene: NA
j_gene: TRBJ2-3
v_gene: TRBV5-1
abundance: once
CDR3aa: CASSMEPGLTTDTQYF
CDR3nt: TGCGCCAGCAGCATGGAGCCGGGACTTACCACAGATACGCAGTATTTT

d_gene: NA
j_gene: TRBJ2-7
v_gene: TRBV20-1
abundance: once
CDR3aa: CRSGTADEQYF
CDR3nt: TGCAGATCCGGGACCGCAGACGAGCAGTACTTC

d_gene: NA
j_gene: TRBJ2-1
v_gene: TRBV27
abundance: NA
CDR3aa: CASSLRATHLRDEQFF
CDR3nt: TGTGCCAGCAGTTTACGGGCTACCCATTTACGGGATGAGCAGTTCTTC

d_gene: NA
j_gene: TRBJ2-7
v_gene: TRBV30
abundance: NA
CDR3aa: CAWRAGGYEQYF
CDR3nt: TGTGCCTGGAGAGCAGGAGGCTACGAGCAGTACTTC

d_gene: TRBD2
j_gene: TRBJ2-7
v_gene: TRBV10-1
abundance: NA
CDR3aa: CASSGAGVPYEQHF
CDR3nt: TGCGCCAGCAGTGGAGCGGGAGTGCCCTACGAGCAGCACTTC

d_gene: NA
j_gene: TRBJ2-6
v_gene: TRBV28
abundance: NA
CDR3aa: CASSLMVPGANVLTF
CDR3nt: TGTGCCAGCAGTCTGATGGTGCCGGGGGCCAACGTCCTGACTTTC

d_gene: TRBD1
j_gene: TRBJ1-5
v_gene: TRBV2
abundance: NA
CDR3aa: CASSVQGRGSGQPQHF
CDR3nt: TGTGCCAGCAGTGTACAGGGCAGGGGGTCAGGTCAGCCCCAGCATTTT

d_gene: TRBD2
j_gene: TRBJ2-7
v_gene: TRBV4-1
abundance: NA
CDR3aa: CASSLVSSGSWASEQYF
CDR3nt: TGCGCCAGCAGCCTTGTTTCGAGCGGGAGTTGGGCGAGTGAGCAGTACTTC

d_gene: NA
j_gene: TRBJ2-7
v_gene: TRBV2
abundance: once
CDR3aa: CASSRGYEQYF
CDR3nt: TGTGCCAGCAGTCGGGGCTACGAGCAGTACTTC

d_gene: NA
j_gene: TRBJ2-5
v_gene: TRBV9
abundance: NA
CDR3aa: CASSVGGQPQETQYF
CDR3nt: TGTGCCAGCAGCGTAGGGGGACAACCCCAAGAGACCCAGTACTTC

d_gene: NA
j_gene: TRBJ2-3
v_gene: TRBV30
abundance: NA
CDR3aa: CAWSEGLLSTDTQYF
CDR3nt: TGTGCCTGGAGTGAGGGGCTTTTGAGCACAGATACGCAGTATTTT

d_gene: NA
j_gene: TRBJ2-5
v_gene: TRBV29-1
abundance: NA
CDR3aa: CSTGRGQETQYF
CDR3nt: TGCAGCACCGGACGGGGACAAGAGACCCAGTACTTC

d_gene: NA
j_gene: TRBJ2-7
v_gene: TRBV28
abundance: NA
CDR3aa: CASAQESYEQYF
CDR3nt: TGTGCCAGCGCTCAGGAATCCTACGAGCAGTACTTC

d_gene: NA
j_gene: TRBJ1-4
v_gene: TRBV15
abundance: NA
CDR3aa: CATSRGGATNEKLFF
CDR3nt: TGTGCCACCAGCAGAGGCGGGGCAACTAATGAAAAACTGTTTTTT

d_gene: TRBD2
j_gene: TRBJ2-7
v_gene: TRBV7-8
abundance: NA
CDR3aa: CASIRGGRLPYEQYF
CDR3nt: TGTGCCAGCATCCGCGGGGGGCGCTTGCCCTACGAGCAGTACTTC

d_gene: NA
j_gene: TRBJ2-1
v_gene: TRBV2
abundance: NA
CDR3aa: CAGRRQGLYNEQFF
CDR3nt: TGTGCCGGGAGGAGACAGGGACTTTACAATGAGCAGTTCTTC

d_gene: TRBD1
j_gene: TRBJ2-7
v_gene: TRBV29-1
abundance: NA
CDR3aa: CSVDVRGRFEQYF
CDR3nt: TGCAGCGTTGATGTTAGGGGGCGATTCGAGCAGTACTTC

d_gene: NA
j_gene: TRBJ1-3
v_gene: TRBV6-6
abundance: once
CDR3aa: CASSRLAGNTIYF
CDR3nt: TGTGCCAGCAGCCGCCTTGCTGGAAACACCATATATTTT

d_gene: NA
j_gene: TRBJ1-1
v_gene: TRBV7-9
abundance: once
CDR3aa: CASSPRGTNTEAFF
CDR3nt: TGTGCCAGCAGCCCCCGGGGGACAAACACTGAAGCTTTCTTT

d_gene: NA
j_gene: TRBJ1-2
v_gene: TRBV7-8
abundance: NA
CDR3aa: CASSLLLLPNYGYTF
CDR3nt: TGTGCCAGCAGCTTATTATTATTGCCGAACTATGGCTACACCTTC

d_gene: TRBD2
j_gene: TRBJ2-4
v_gene: TRBV30
abundance: NA
CDR3aa: CAWSVGGSGVNIQYF
CDR3nt: TGTGCCTGGAGTGTAGGCGGGAGTGGTGTAAACATTCAGTACTTC

d_gene: NA
j_gene: TRBJ2-7
v_gene: TRBV4-2
abundance: NA
CDR3aa: CASSQDLTRGDYEQYF
CDR3nt: TGTGCCAGCAGCCAAGATTTGACTAGGGGTGACTACGAGCAGTACTTC

d_gene: NA
j_gene: TRBJ1-3
v_gene: TRBV4-1
abundance: NA
CDR3aa: CASSQVAGAGNTIYF
CDR3nt: TGCGCCAGCAGCCAAGTAGCAGGGGCCGGAAACACCATATATTTT

d_gene: NA
j_gene: TRBJ2-3
v_gene: TRBV19
abundance: NA
CDR3aa: CASRGVQGAFAQYF
CDR3nt: TGTGCCAGTAGGGGGGTACAGGGAGCTTTCGCGCAGTATTTT

d_gene: TRBD1
j_gene: TRBJ2-2
v_gene: TRBV6-1
abundance: NA
CDR3aa: CAGRQGEYGTGELFF
CDR3nt: TGTGCCGGGAGACAGGGAGAGTATGGCACCGGGGAGCTGTTTTTT

d_gene: NA
j_gene: TRBJ2-3
v_gene: TRBV5-1
abundance: NA
CDR3aa: CASSLVIGSTDTQYF
CDR3nt: TGCGCCAGCAGCTTGGTGATCGGGAGCACAGATACGCAGTATTTT

d_gene: TRBD2
j_gene: TRBJ2-1
v_gene: TRBV29-1
abundance: NA
CDR3aa: CSVELAGVPNEQFF
CDR3nt: TGCAGCGTTGAGTTAGCGGGAGTTCCTAATGAGCAGTTCTTC

d_gene: NA
j_gene: TRBJ2-2
v_gene: TRBV7-9
abundance: NA
CDR3aa: CASSPQRGGGGELFF
CDR3nt: TGTGCCAGCAGCCCCCAGAGGGGGGGTGGCGGGGAGCTGTTTTTT

d_gene: TRBD2
j_gene: TRBJ2-1
v_gene: TRBV6-1
abundance: NA
CDR3aa: CASSEAGGRANEQFF
CDR3nt: TGTGCCAGCAGTGAAGCCGGCGGGAGGGCGAATGAGCAGTTCTTC

d_gene: NA
j_gene: TRBJ1-1
v_gene: TRBV7-9
abundance: NA
CDR3aa: CASRASRNTEAFF
CDR3nt: TGTGCCAGCAGGGCCTCCAGAAACACTGAAGCTTTCTTT

d_gene: NA
j_gene: TRBJ2-7
v_gene: TRBV7-2
abundance: NA
CDR3aa: CASSIGPERYEQYF
CDR3nt: TGTGCCAGCAGCATCGGACCCGAACGCTACGAGCAGTACTTC

d_gene: NA
j_gene: TRBJ2-1
v_gene: TRBV27
abundance: NA
CDR3aa: CASSARGGWRISGNNEQFF
CDR3nt: TGTGCCAGCAGTGCCCGAGGAGGGTGGCGGATTAGCGGCAACAATGAGCAGTTCTTC

d_gene: NA
j_gene: TRBJ2-4
v_gene: TRBV19
abundance: NA
CDR3aa: CASSIPGRGKNIQYF
CDR3nt: TGTGCCAGTAGTATCCCGGGTAGGGGCAAAAACATTCAGTACTTC

d_gene: TRBD1
j_gene: TRBJ2-2
v_gene: TRBV5-1
abundance: NA
CDR3aa: CASTIDRVGTGELFF
CDR3nt: TGCGCCAGCACCATAGACAGGGTTGGGACCGGGGAGCTGTTTTTT